The 21 T cell receptor beta chains reported below all come from one sample, sequenced in a study of T-cell reconstitution after alpha-beta-depleted transplantation in children. Preparation of the TCRbeta library involved a method that used unique molecular identifiers. TCRdb itself ran the PCR reads through MiXCR, one entry per CDR3 protein. Here the sample spans under 300,000 distinct CDR3 sequences, more than 9% being singletons. Sequencing used peripheral blood, obtained 180 days after TCRalphabeta/CD19-depleted stem cell transplant. The receptors were sampled from a male patient aged 2-10 years who had a stem cell transplant for chronic granulomatous disease, so the T cells may come from the graft donor.

Many counts were recorded for this clonotype. This chain connects TRBV11-2 to TRBJ2-3; D is unclear. Trimming removed 5 bases from V and 3 bases from J, with 6 bases in between. This CDR3 spans 12 amino acids. Germline assignment: CDR1 SGHAT and CDR2 FQNNGV. CDR3 sequence reads: CASSQATDTQYF. In nucleotides, the CDR3 is TGTGCCAGCAGCCAGGCAACAGATACGCAGTATTTT.

This clonotype was seen repeatedly, ten times or more. The chain uses TRBV12-3 or TRBV12-4 and TRBJ2-4, with unresolved D. Trimming shortened V by 5 bases and J by 4 bases, and 12 bases separated the two germline ends. CDR3 length equals 14 residues. CDR3 residues: CASSPGNIKNIQYF. The CDR3 DNA reads as TGTGCCAGCAGTCCTGGGAATATAAAAAACATTCAGTACTTC.

This clonotype was seen ten or more times. This chain joins TRBV5-1 and TRBJ1-1; the D is unclear. The germline CDR1 and CDR2 sequences are SGHRS and YFSETQ. The ends were cut back, 0 bases at V and 8 bases at J, with 5 bases in the middle. This CDR3 spans 11 amino acids. The CDR3 nucleotides are TGCGCCAGCAGCTTGGGCAGGGAAGCTTTCTTT. This gives the protein CASSLGREAFF.

In its sample, this clonotype was seen many times. The chain employs TRBV28 and TRBJ2-3, with D unresolved. The CDR3 is 14 residues long. The V gene lost 3 bases and the J gene lost 1 base, with 8 bases spanning the gap. Germline V gene sequence: CDR1 MDHEN, CDR2 SYDVKM. CDR3 nucleotide sequence: TGTGCCAGCAGTTTGTATCGCGGCACAGATACGCAGTATTTT. Translating gives CASSLYRGTDTQYF.

This clonotype was observed at least ten times. The rearrangement uses TRBV7-6 and TRBJ1-5; D call uncertain. Germline lookup yields CDR1 SGHVS and CDR2 FNYEAQ. V was clipped by 1 base and J by 5 bases, with 9 bases between them. This CDR3 has 14 amino acids. The CDR3 here is CASSLGREYQPQHF. As DNA, the CDR3 is TGTGCCAGCAGCTTAGGACGGGAGTATCAGCCCCAGCATTTT.

This clonotype was seen at least ten times. The chain joins TRBV10-3 to TRBJ2-7, with 7 bases aligning to TRBD1. Germline V gene sequence: CDR1 ENHRY, CDR2 SYGVKD. With V trimmed by 3 bases and J by 2 bases, 7 bases remained unmatched. The CDR3 is 15 residues long. The CDR3 region is CAISEGAGGPYEQYF. Written as DNA, the CDR3 is TGTGCCATCAGTGAAGGGGCAGGGGGTCCCTACGAGCAGTACTTC.

With respect to this clonotype: A single base separates this from a much larger clone, so it may be a read error. V gene TRBV25-1 combines with J gene TRBJ2-7; no clear D. This CDR3 spans 14 amino acids. Looked up from germline, CDR1 is MGHDK and CDR2 is SYGVNS. CDR3 loop: CACSESRPPYEQYF. For the CDR3, the DNA is TGTGCCTGCAGTGAGTCTAGGCCCCCCTACGAGCAGTACTTC.

There are many counts of this clonotype. The CDR3, as DNA: TGTGCCAGCAGCTTATTAGCGCAATCCTACGAGCAGTACTTC. Protein sequence: CASSLLAQSYEQYF. The chain joins TRBV11-2 to TRBJ2-7; D perhaps matches TRBD2 (5 bases). This CDR3 has 14 residues. Germline assignment: CDR1 SGHAT and CDR2 FQNNGV. V gave up 2 bases and J gave up 1 base, with 9 bases separating them. Based on the CDR3 plus reference TRBV11-2 and TRBJ2-7, the full variable domain is EAGVAQSPRYKIIEKRQSVAFWCNPISGHATLYWYQQILGQGPKLLIQFQNNGVVDDSQLPKDRFSAERLKGVDSTLKIQPAKLEDSAVYLCASSLLAQSYEQYFGPGTRLTVT.

This clonotype was detected many times. The CDR3 spells CSARGQGRTEAFF. For the CDR3, the DNA is TGCAGTGCTAGGGGACAGGGGCGGACTGAAGCTTTCTTT. The chain links TRBV20-1 to TRBJ1-1; 10 nucleotides match TRBD1. There are 13 residues in the CDR3. Germline trimming cut 3 bases from V and 5 bases from J; bases unmatched to any gene: 3. Germline V CDR1 and CDR2: DFQATT, SNEGSKA (reference sequence).

Ten or more counts support this clonotype. The J gene is TRBJ1-2, the V gene TRBV6-5; D uncertain. This CDR3 is built from 13 residues. CDR1 and CDR2 from the germline V gene are MNHEY and SVGAGI. V was clipped by 6 bases and J by 1 base, with 9 bases between them. CDR3 residues: CASSPGVNYGYTF. The CDR3 nucleotides read TGTGCCAGCAGCCCAGGAGTTAACTATGGCTACACCTTC.

In this sample, this clonotype turned up many times. V usage is TRBV20-1 and J usage is TRBJ2-5, with 8 positions matching TRBD1. V was pared by 5 bases and J by 1 base, with 6 bases of the junction left unmatched. The CDR3 has 14 amino acids. In germline, CDR1 is DFQATT, CDR2 SNEGSKA (reference sequence). In DNA form, the CDR3 reads TGCAGTGCTCCCCGACAGGGGATCCAAGAGACCCAGTACTTC. Its translation is CSAPRQGIQETQYF.

This clonotype has ten or more counts. The V call is TRBV20-1, the J call TRBJ1-3, with TRBD1 identical over 7 bases. The CDR3 totals 15 residues. V dropped 0 bases and J dropped 4; count of bases not matched to a gene: 6. CDR1 and CDR2 from the germline V gene are DFQATT and SNEGSKA (reference sequence). The CDR3 spells CSARDRQGVGNTIYF. The CDR3 DNA follows: TGCAGTGCTAGAGATCGCCAGGGGGTGGGAAACACCATATATTTT.

This clonotype was seen at least ten times. The rearrangement links TRBV20-1 to TRBJ1-1; maybe TRBD1 (6 bases). Germline values: CDR1 DFQATT, CDR2 SNEGSKA (reference sequence). V was trimmed by 0 bases and J by 1 base, leaving 15 bases between them. The CDR3 extends over 16 amino acids. In DNA form, the CDR3 reads TGCAGTGCTAGAGACCCTCAGACAGGAGCGAACACTGAAGCTTTCTTT. This encodes CSARDPQTGANTEAFF.

This clonotype was found many times. The chain is built from TRBV21-1 and TRBJ2-6; the table's D gene call, TRBD1, was not cross checked with the DNA. TRBV21-1 is assigned pseudogene status. The CDR3 loop spans 16 amino acids. CDR3 DNA sequence: TGTGCCAGCACTAAAAGGGGCCACTCTGGGGCCAACGTCCTGACTTTC. Amino acids: CASTKRGHSGANVLTF.

Ten or more counts support this clonotype. V gene TRBV5-1 combines with J gene TRBJ2-7, with D perhaps matching TRBD1 (5 bases). The germline gives CDR1 SGHRS, CDR2 YFSETQ. The CDR3 is made up of 13 amino acids. Trimming took off 4 bases at V and 1 base at J, with 9 bases between the two ends. Written as DNA, the CDR3 is TGCGCCAGCAGCAACACAGGTTCCTACGAGCAGTACTTC. Its protein is CASSNTGSYEQYF.

This clonotype was detected many times. The gene calls are TRBV20-1 and TRBJ2-5, with D possibly called TRBD1 or TRBD2 (5 bases each). V was shortened by 3 bases and J by 5 bases, with 13 bases between the two germline ends. Germline CDR1 reads DFQATT; CDR2 reads SNEGSKA (reference sequence). The CDR3 spans 13 residues. CDR3 sequence (DNA): TGCAGTGCTAGGGCGAGGGACCGGGAGACCCAGTACTTC. Translated, it gives CSARARDRETQYF.

As regards this clonotype: At one of its ends the junction is not consistent with the germline gene, which may arise from a read error. This chain joins TRBV20-1 and TRBJ2-1, with 11 bases fitting TRBD2. Germline V gives CDR1 DFQATT, CDR2 SNEGSKA (reference sequence). CDR3 size: 15 residues. The CDR3 here is CCAVGTSGSYNEQFF. The DNA for the CDR3 is TGCTGTGCTGTTGGGACTAGCGGATCTTACAATGAGCAGTTCTTC.

This clonotype came up many times. This chain joins TRBV5-1 and TRBJ2-2; possibly TRBD1 for D (5 bases). V was clipped by 1 base and J by 5 bases, with 9 bases between them. Germline CDR1 is SGHRS and CDR2 is YFSETQ. The CDR3 spans 14 residues. CDR3 nucleotides: TGCGCCAGCAGCTTGTCCAGGGCAACCGGGGAGCTGTTTTTT. Translation gives CASSLSRATGELFF.

This clonotype has ten or more counts. The V and J genes are TRBV18 and TRBJ2-2; 10 nucleotides agree with TRBD1. The germline CDR1 and CDR2 sequences are KGHSH and LQKENI. The trim removed 3 bases at V and 0 bases at J, leaving 4 bases unmatched. The length of the CDR3 is 17 residues. CDR3 DNA: TGTGCCAGCTCACCCCGGGACAGGGGAGCGAACACCGGGGAGCTGTTTTTT. It specifies CASSPRDRGANTGELFF.

This clonotype was seen ten or more times. At one end the junction does not follow the germline gene, possibly because of a read error. This sequence joins TRBV9 and TRBJ2-1; D not certain. The CDR3 length is 12 residues. CDR1 and CDR2 from the germline V gene are SGDLS and YYNGEE. CDR3 protein: CAPRITYNEQFF. The CDR3 DNA reads as TGCGCCCCCAGGATTACTTACAATGAGCAGTTCTTC.

This clonotype was counted only a few times. This chain connects TRBV12-3 or TRBV12-4 to TRBJ1-5; 7 nucleotides match TRBD1. Trimming removed 2 bases from V and 0 bases from J; junction bases left unmatched: 7. The CDR3 has 17 amino acids. CDR3 nucleotides: TGTGCCAGCAGTTTAAGTGGGACAGCATATAGCAATCAGCCCCAGCATTTT. Protein product: CASSLSGTAYSNQPQHF.